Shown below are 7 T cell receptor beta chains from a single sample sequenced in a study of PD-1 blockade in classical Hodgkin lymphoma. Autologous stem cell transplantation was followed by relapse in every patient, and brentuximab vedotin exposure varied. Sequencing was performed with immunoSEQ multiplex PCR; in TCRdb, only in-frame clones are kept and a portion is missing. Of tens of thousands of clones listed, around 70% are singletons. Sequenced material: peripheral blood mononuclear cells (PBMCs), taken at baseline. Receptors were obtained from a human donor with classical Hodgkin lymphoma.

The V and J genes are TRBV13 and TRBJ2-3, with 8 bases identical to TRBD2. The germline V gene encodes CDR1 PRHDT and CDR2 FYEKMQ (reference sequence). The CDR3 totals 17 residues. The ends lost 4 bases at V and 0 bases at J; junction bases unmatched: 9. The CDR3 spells CASSSINSGMSTDTQYF. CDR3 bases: TGTGCCAGCAGCTCGATTAATAGCGGGATGAGCACAGATACGCAGTATTTT.

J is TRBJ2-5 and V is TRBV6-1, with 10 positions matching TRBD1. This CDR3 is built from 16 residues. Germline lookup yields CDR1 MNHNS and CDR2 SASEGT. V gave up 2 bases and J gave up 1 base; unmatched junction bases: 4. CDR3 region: CASSERDRGGQETQYF. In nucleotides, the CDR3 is TGTGCCAGCAGTGAAAGGGACAGGGGAGGCCAAGAGACCCAGTACTTC.

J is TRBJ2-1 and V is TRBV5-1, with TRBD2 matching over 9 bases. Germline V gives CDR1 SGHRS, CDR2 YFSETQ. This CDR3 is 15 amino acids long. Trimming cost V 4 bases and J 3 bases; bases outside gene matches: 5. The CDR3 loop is CASSDSGGNYNEQFF. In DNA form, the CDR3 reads TGCGCCAGCAGCGACAGCGGGGGGAACTACAATGAGCAGTTCTTC.

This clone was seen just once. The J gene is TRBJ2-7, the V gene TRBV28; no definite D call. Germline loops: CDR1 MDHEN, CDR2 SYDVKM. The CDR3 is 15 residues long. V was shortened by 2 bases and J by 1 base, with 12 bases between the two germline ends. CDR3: CASSLAGSNSYEQYF. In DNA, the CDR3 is TGTGCCAGCAGTTTAGCAGGATCTAATTCCTACGAGCAGTACTTC.

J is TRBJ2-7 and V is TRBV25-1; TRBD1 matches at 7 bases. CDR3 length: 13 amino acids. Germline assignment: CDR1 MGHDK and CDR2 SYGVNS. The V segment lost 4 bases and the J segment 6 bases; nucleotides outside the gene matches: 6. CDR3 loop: CASSALRQGEQYF. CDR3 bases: TGTGCCAGCAGTGCCCTTCGACAGGGCGAGCAGTACTTC.

This CDR3 reads CAWSAGHWSPEAFF. The CDR3 DNA is TGTGCCTGGAGCGCTGGACATTGGAGCCCTGAAGCTTTCTTT. This chain links TRBV30 with TRBJ1-1; D might be TRBD1 (5 bases). This CDR3 is 14 amino acids long. The germline V and J ends were trimmed by 3 bases and 6 bases, with 17 bases remaining between them. Per the germline V gene, CDR1 is GTSNPN and CDR2 is SVGIG (reference sequence).

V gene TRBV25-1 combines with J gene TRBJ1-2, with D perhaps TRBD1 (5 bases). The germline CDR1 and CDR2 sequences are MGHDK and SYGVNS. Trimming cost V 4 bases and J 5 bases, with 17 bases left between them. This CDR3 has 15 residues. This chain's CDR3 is CASSVPGPYGYGYTF. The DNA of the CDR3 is TGTGCCAGCAGTGTCCCGGGACCCTATGGTTATGGCTACACCTTC.